The 7 T cell receptor beta chains given below trace back to one sample, sequenced in a study of T-cell reconstitution after alpha-beta-depleted transplantation in children. Unique molecular identifiers were used to barcode this TCRbeta library. TCRdb independently ran MiXCR on the PCR reads; one entry per CDR3 protein. The table records some 600,000 distinct CDR3 sequences, under 15% of them present only once. Sequencing used PBMCs, mostly from graft donor cells, obtained 360 days after TCRalphabeta/CD19-depleted stem cell transplant. Receptor source: a male patient younger than 18 who had a stem cell transplant for acute myeloid leukemia, so the T cells may come from the graft donor.

The chain carries TRBV10-3 and TRBJ2-5; D is possibly TRBD1 (5 bases). V was cut by 7 bases and J by 4 bases, with 13 bases left in between. Germline CDR1 is ENHRY and CDR2 is SYGVKD. The CDR3 loop spans 13 amino acids. This CDR3 is CAINSQEGETQYF. The DNA of the CDR3 is TGTGCCATCAATTCACAGGAAGGAGAGACCCAGTACTTC.

This clonotype has at least ten counts. This rearrangement joins TRBV7-8 to TRBJ2-5; 11 nucleotides align to TRBD2. CDR3 length equals 15 residues. V was pared by 1 base and J by 4 bases, with 2 bases of the junction left unmatched. Germline CDR1 reads SGHVS; CDR2 reads FQNEAQ. The CDR3, as DNA: TGTGCCAGCAGCTTAGAGCTAGCGGGAGGAGAGACCCAGTACTTC. Its protein product is CASSLELAGGETQYF.

This clonotype was counted at least ten times. The chain links TRBV29-1 to TRBJ2-7; 8 bases fit TRBD2. Germline values: CDR1 SQVTM, CDR2 ANQGSEA. The V segment lost 6 bases and the J segment 2 bases; nucleotides outside the gene matches: 6. CDR3 length: 13 amino acids. The CDR3 DNA sequence: TGCAGCGTGGGACTAGTTAAGGCCTACGAGCAGTACTTC. Its translation: CSVGLVKAYEQYF.

This chain connects TRBV28 to TRBJ2-7; 8 positions match TRBD2. Trimming cost V 4 bases and J 7 bases; bases outside gene matches: 9. Germline V gene sequence: CDR1 MDHEN, CDR2 SYDVKM. The CDR3 totals 14 residues. The DNA for the CDR3 is TGTGCCAGCAGTTCCTCCCCGGGAGGGGGAGAGCAGTACTTC. Amino acid sequence: CASSSSPGGGEQYF. The full variable domain, rest sourced from reference TRBV28 and TRBJ2-7, is DVKVTQSSRYLVKRTGEKVFLECVQDMDHENMFWYRQDPGLGLRLIYFSYDVKMKEKGDIPEGYSVSREKKERFSLILESASTNQTSMYLCASSSSPGGGEQYFGPGTRLTVT.

Ten or more counts support this clonotype. The CDR3 loop reads CSVENSNTGELFF. As DNA, the CDR3 is TGCAGCGTTGAGAACTCGAACACCGGGGAGCTGTTTTTT. V is TRBV29-1 and J is TRBJ2-2; D is unclear. The V gene lost 3 bases and the J gene lost 0 bases, with 5 bases spanning the gap. This CDR3 contains 13 residues. Germline CDR1 and CDR2: SQVTM and ANQGSEA.

The V and J genes are TRBV29-1 and TRBJ2-1, with no clear D. The CDR3 length is 15 residues. CDR1 is SQVTM, CDR2 ANQGSEA, per germline. V lost 5 bases, J lost 0 bases, and 14 bases lay in between. The CDR3 loop reads CSVPRPGGSYNEQFF. The CDR3 DNA is TGCAGCGTTCCCAGGCCGGGCGGCTCCTACAATGAGCAGTTCTTC.

The V call is TRBV6-5, the J call TRBJ1-2; the D gene is possibly TRBD1 (5 bases). V lost 0 bases and J lost 3, with 14 bases in between. Germline values: CDR1 MNHEY, CDR2 SVGAGI. The CDR3 totals 16 residues. For the CDR3, the DNA is TGTGCCAGCAGTTACTCGAGTGCGGGACGGGACTATGGCTACACCTTC. As protein: CASSYSSAGRDYGYTF.